This T cell receptor beta chain was profiled in a study of CD4 T cells in relation to SARS-CoV-2 and coronaviruses. In the study overall: Two subjects were Hispanic; patients were fewer than 10 males and 4 females.

The CDR3 length is 13 residues. Germline CDR1 SNHLY, CDR2 FYNNEI. V lost 4 bases and J lost 7; bases outside the gene matches: 7. The assay was immunoSEQ multiplex PCR, and TCRdb's table has in-frame clones only and misses some. This repertoire shows tens of thousands of clones, about 90% found once; its top ten account for about 0.36%. General study points: According to naive versus memory sequencing, detected responses are memory recall, not newly primed.

As concerns this clone: What it recognizes is unknown.

Material: naive CD4+ T cells from PBMCs. Subset reported: naive CD4+ T cells isolated by negative enrichment. This clonotype was obtained from an adult with COVID-19. V is TRBV2 and J is TRBJ2-7, with TRBD2 matching over 7 bases. The CDR3 region has the DNA TGTGCCAGCAGTGCCGGGACTATCGGGGAGCAGTACTTC. Protein: CASSAGTIGEQYF.